This TCR beta chain appears in the sequencing data of a study of OX40 agonist ivuxolimab in advanced cancers. Points from the study as a whole: Doses of 0.1 to 3.0 mg/kg were accompanied by clonal expansion of CD4+ and CD8+ blood T cells by week 6. Averaged across samples, CD8+ T cells carried more expanded clones than CD4+ did.

There are a few counts of this clone. Its antigen is unknown. Profiling relied on immunoSEQ multiplex PCR, and the TCRdb table lists in-frame clones only, not all of them. The sample carries about 69,000 clones, roughly 89% recorded once. V lost 4 bases, J lost 7 bases, and 10 bases lay in between. The CDR3 has 11 amino acids. The germline V gene encodes CDR1 SQVTM and CDR2 ANQGSEA. The clonotype comes from an adult with an advanced solid tumor such as melanoma, head and neck, liver or kidney cancer. This chain joins TRBV29-1 and TRBJ2-5, with D unresolved. Specimen: CD4+ or CD8+ T cells sorted from blood, collected in a trial of the OX40 agonist ivuxolimab. This CDR3 reads CSVGVARTQYF. Written as DNA, the CDR3 is TGCAGCGTTGGAGTTGCCCGGACCCAGTACTTC.